These T cell receptor beta chains were read from a single sample in a study of OX40 agonist ivuxolimab in advanced cancers. Clones were sequenced by immunoSEQ multiplex PCR, and TCRdb holds only the in-frame ones, with some missing. The table lists tens of thousands of clones, approximately 90% of them singletons. Sample: CD4+ or CD8+ T cells sorted from blood, taken in a trial of the OX40 agonist ivuxolimab. Receptors were obtained from an adult with an advanced solid tumor such as melanoma, head and neck, liver or kidney cancer. Each CDR3 is given with its conserved first and last residue. The D gene is left open where the match is weak. Clone size appears in some rows only: once, few, many, or a class for an expanded clone.

j_gene | abundance | v_gene | d_gene | CDR3aa | CDR3nt
TRBJ2-5 | - | TRBV7-3 | - | CASSVGLSKTQYF | TGTGCCAGCAGCGTCGGACTCAGCAAGACCCAGTACTTC
TRBJ2-1 | - | TRBV28 | - | CASSFYREALWDEQFF | TGTGCCAGCAGTTTTTACAGGGAGGCCCTCTGGGATGAGCAGTTCTTC
TRBJ2-1 | - | TRBV13 | - | CASSLEGSPFRVDEQFF | TGTGCCAGCAGCTTAGAAGGTAGCCCTTTCAGGGTCGATGAGCAGTTCTTC
TRBJ2-1 | - | TRBV15 | TRBD2 | CATSGTSGRNEQFF | TGTGCCACCAGCGGCACTAGCGGGAGGAATGAGCAGTTCTTC
TRBJ1-3 | - | TRBV7-7 | TRBD1 | CASSAEQGADTIYF | TGTGCTAGCAGCGCCGAACAGGGGGCGGACACCATATATTTT
TRBJ2-7 | once | TRBV5-6 | - | CASGRQTYEQYF | TGTGCCAGCGGTCGACAGACCTACGAGCAGTACTTC
TRBJ2-5 | - | TRBV27 | - | CASSWRLRGPQETQYF | TGTGCCAGCAGTTGGCGCCTAAGAGGACCCCAAGAGACCCAGTACTTC
TRBJ2-5 | - | TRBV7-9 | TRBD1 | CASSLGTGFETQYF | TGTGCCAGCAGCCTCGGGACAGGGTTTGAGACCCAGTACTTC
TRBJ2-7 | - | TRBV27 | - | CASSLVLGEQYF | TGTGCCAGCAGTTTAGTTTTGGGCGAGCAGTACTTC
TRBJ1-2 | - | TRBV20-1 | - | CSARVQGDTF | TGCAGTGCTAGAGTGCAGGGCGACACCTTC
TRBJ2-2 | - | TRBV5-6 | - | CASSWAGVGELFF | TGTGCCAGCAGCTGGGCTGGGGTCGGGGAGCTGTTTTTT
TRBJ1-5 | once | TRBV30 | TRBD1 | CAWNQGGQGNQPQHF | TGTGCCTGGAATCAGGGGGGGCAAGGAAATCAGCCCCAGCATTTT
TRBJ1-5 | - | TRBV6-5 | - | CASSRSRANQPQHF | TGTGCCAGCAGCCGCAGTCGGGCCAATCAGCCCCAGCATTTT
TRBJ2-7 | - | TRBV27 | - | CASSPSSDPYEQYF | TGTGCCAGCAGTCCGTCTAGCGATCCCTACGAGCAGTACTTC
TRBJ2-2 | - | TRBV4-1 | - | CASSPSRANTGELFF | TGCGCCAGCAGCCCCTCAAGGGCGAACACCGGGGAGCTGTTTTTT
TRBJ2-3 | - | TRBV29-1 | - | CSVVTGTDTQYF | TGCAGCGTTGTAACAGGGACGGATACGCAGTATTTT
TRBJ1-1 | - | TRBV7-9 | - | CASSLAGLGTEAFF | TGTGCCAGCAGCTTAGCAGGCCTGGGCACTGAAGCTTTCTTT
TRBJ2-5 | - | TRBV27 | TRBD1 | CASSLGTGGETQYF | TGTGCCAGCAGTTTAGGTACAGGGGGAGAGACCCAGTACTTC
TRBJ2-7 | - | TRBV30 | TRBD1 | CAWRAGTGSYEQYF | TGTGCCTGGAGGGCCGGGACAGGGTCCTACGAGCAGTACTTC
TRBJ2-7 | - | TRBV7-9 | TRBD1 | CASSLVPPGQGSEQYF | TGTGCCAGCAGCTTAGTACCCCCGGGACAGGGAAGCGAGCAGTACTTC
TRBJ2-7 | few | TRBV5-4 | TRBD1 | CASSLGGTGGSYEQYF | TGTGCCAGCAGCTTGGGGGGGACAGGGGGCTCCTACGAGCAGTACTTC
TRBJ1-1 | - | TRBV29-1 | - | CSADRGSGTEAFF | TGCAGCGCCGATCGGGGGTCTGGGACTGAAGCTTTCTTT
TRBJ1-4 | - | TRBV27 | - | CASSQGGEKLFF | TGTGCCAGCAGTCAGGGAGGGGAAAAACTGTTTTTT
TRBJ2-7 | - | TRBV6-5 | - | CASSSRQERNEQYF | TGTGCCAGCAGTTCCAGACAGGAGAGGAACGAGCAGTACTTC
TRBJ2-7 | - | TRBV7-9 | - | CASSPLVMAREQYF | TGTGCCAGCAGCCCCCTAGTGATGGCCCGTGAGCAGTACTTC
TRBJ2-1 | - | TRBV7-3 | TRBD2 | CASSANSGSSQNEQFF | TGTGCCAGCAGCGCCAATAGCGGGAGTTCCCAAAATGAGCAGTTCTTC
TRBJ2-7 | - | TRBV4-2 | - | CASSQESPSYEQYF | TGTGCCAGCAGCCAAGAGTCCCCCTCCTACGAGCAGTACTTC
TRBJ2-7 | - | TRBV7-6 | - | CASSLGGPYEQYF | TGTGCCAGCAGCTTGGGAGGACCCTACGAGCAGTACTTC
TRBJ1-2 | - | TRBV6-1 | - | CASRDSYGYTF | TGTGCCAGCAGGGACAGCTATGGCTACACCTTC
TRBJ2-1 | - | TRBV4-1 | TRBD2 | CASSPRLAGSSYNEQFF | TGCGCCAGCAGCCCCCGGCTAGCGGGGAGCTCCTACAATGAGCAGTTCTTC
TRBJ2-5 | - | TRBV7-3 | TRBD1 | CASKPTGGPYQETQYF | TGTGCCAGCAAGCCGACAGGGGGCCCGTACCAAGAGACCCAGTACTTC
TRBJ2-2 | - | TRBV2 | TRBD2 | CASTSGRSSGELFF | TGTGCCAGCACTAGCGGGAGATCATCCGGGGAGCTGTTTTTT
TRBJ1-2 | once | TRBV6-5 | TRBD1 | CASRPPGQLNYGYTF | TGTGCCAGCAGGCCTCCGGGACAGCTTAACTATGGCTACACCTTC
TRBJ2-7 | - | TRBV27 | TRBD2 | CASSLSVLAGVGYEQYF | TGTGCCAGCAGTTTATCCGTCTTGGCGGGAGTCGGCTACGAGCAGTACTTC
TRBJ1-5 | - | TRBV2 | TRBD1 | CASSFGTGGFQPQHF | TGTGCCAGCAGTTTCGGGACAGGGGGCTTTCAGCCCCAGCATTTT
TRBJ1-5 | - | TRBV6-1 | - | CASSEGLWGQPQHF | TGTGCCAGCAGTGAAGGGTTGTGGGGGCAGCCCCAGCATTTT
TRBJ1-4 | - | TRBV21-1 | - | CASSKRGRVCSNEKLFF | TGTGCCAGCAGCAAAAGGGGGCGCGTATGCTCTAATGAAAAACTGTTTTTT
TRBJ2-3 | - | TRBV7-3 | - | CASSPKAGPDTQYF | TGTGCCAGCAGCCCGAAAGCGGGCCCAGATACGCAGTATTTT
TRBJ2-7 | - | TRBV14 | TRBD1 | CASSQARDRGVYEQYF | TGTGCCAGCAGCCAAGCTAGGGACAGGGGAGTCTACGAGCAGTACTTC
TRBJ2-2 | - | TRBV11-3 | - | CASSQASVTGELFF | TGTGCCAGCAGCCAGGCTAGCGTCACCGGGGAGCTGTTTTTT
TRBJ2-3 | once | TRBV10-3 | - | CAISDGIAGQGADTQYF | TGTGCCATCAGTGATGGGATAGCGGGCCAGGGGGCAGATACGCAGTATTTT
TRBJ2-1 | - | TRBV7-9 | TRBD1 | CASSGDRESYNEQFF | TGTGCCAGCAGCGGAGACAGGGAGTCCTACAATGAGCAGTTCTTC
TRBJ1-1 | - | TRBV18 | TRBD1 | CASSTGTGYTEAFF | TGTGCCAGCTCCACCGGGACAGGGTACACTGAAGCTTTCTTT
TRBJ1-1 | - | TRBV4-1 | TRBD1 | CASSQSETGPTEAFF | TGCGCCAGCAGCCAAAGCGAGACAGGGCCCACTGAAGCTTTCTTT
TRBJ2-2 | - | TRBV19 | TRBD1 | CASSIGQGTGELFF | TGTGCCAGTAGTATAGGACAGGGGACCGGGGAGCTGTTTTTT
TRBJ2-2 | - | TRBV29-1 | - | CSVDLPTGELFF | TGCAGCGTTGATTTACCCACCGGGGAGCTGTTTTTT
TRBJ1-6 | - | TRBV6-5 | - | CASSYSSSPLHF | TGTGCCAGCAGTTACTCGTCTTCACCCCTCCACTTT
TRBJ2-7 | once | TRBV5-8 | - | CASSLAGSSYEQYF | TGTGCCAGCAGCTTGGCCGGGAGCTCCTACGAGCAGTACTTC
TRBJ2-3 | few | TRBV19 | TRBD2 | CASHPSGAGEPDTQYF | TGTGCCAGTCACCCCAGCGGAGCGGGAGAACCAGATACGCAGTATTTT
TRBJ2-7 | - | TRBV6-5 | - | CASSYSGGLYEQYF | TGTGCCAGCAGTTACTCGGGGGGCCTCTACGAGCAGTACTTC
TRBJ1-5 | - | TRBV6-6 | - | CASSYRVDNQPQHF | TGTGCCAGCAGTTACAGGGTCGATAATCAGCCCCAGCATTTT
TRBJ2-3 | - | TRBV28 | - | CASSVADSTDTQYF | TGTGCCAGCAGTGTAGCGGATAGCACAGATACGCAGTATTTT
TRBJ2-5 | - | TRBV7-9 | - | CASSKTGYQETQYF | TGTGCCAGCAGCAAAACAGGGTACCAAGAGACCCAGTACTTC
TRBJ2-6 | - | TRBV27 | - | CASRDSSGANVLTF | TGTGCCAGCAGGGACAGCTCTGGGGCCAACGTCCTGACTTTC
TRBJ1-2 | - | TRBV28 | - | CASRPGTVSSRYGYTF | TGTGCCAGCAGACCCGGGACTGTCTCCTCTAGGTATGGCTACACCTTC